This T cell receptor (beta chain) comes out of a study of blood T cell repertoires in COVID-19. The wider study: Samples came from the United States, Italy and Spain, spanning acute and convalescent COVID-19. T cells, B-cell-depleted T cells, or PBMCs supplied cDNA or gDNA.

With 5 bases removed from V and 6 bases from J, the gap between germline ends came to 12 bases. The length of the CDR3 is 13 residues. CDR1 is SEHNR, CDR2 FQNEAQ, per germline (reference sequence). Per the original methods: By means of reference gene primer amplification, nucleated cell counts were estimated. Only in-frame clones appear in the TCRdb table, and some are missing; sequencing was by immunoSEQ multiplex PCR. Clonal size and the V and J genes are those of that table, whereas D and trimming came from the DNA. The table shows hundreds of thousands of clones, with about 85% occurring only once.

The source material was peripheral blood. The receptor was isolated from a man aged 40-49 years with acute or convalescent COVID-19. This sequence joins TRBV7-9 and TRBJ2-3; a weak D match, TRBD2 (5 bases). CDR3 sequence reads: CASSPELVDTQYF. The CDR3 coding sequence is TGTGCCAGCAGCCCCGAACTAGTTGATACGCAGTATTTT.